The clone carrying this TCR beta chain has more than one count but fewer than ten. Trimming took off 0 bases at V and 4 bases at J, with 9 bases between the two ends. The CDR3 is made up of 15 amino acids. Germline CDR1 is LGHDT and CDR2 is YNNKEL (reference sequence). These data belong to a study of blood T cell repertoires in COVID-19. Sequenced by immunoSEQ multiplex PCR; TCRdb stores in-frame clones only, minus some. The profile shows some 500,000 clones, less than 90% of them singletons. The chain employs TRBV3-1 (or the pseudogene TRBV3-2) and TRBJ2-2; D is undetermined. The receptor comes from a woman between 45 and 65 years old with COVID-19, enrolled during active disease. The sequencing sample was made of peripheral blood. The CDR3 region has the DNA TGTGCCAGCAGCCAAGATACGCGAGGCACCGGGGAGCTGTTTTTT. It yields the protein CASSQDTRGTGELFF.